The 10 T cell receptor beta chains listed next were all sequenced from one sample in a study of T-cell reconstitution after alpha-beta-depleted transplantation in children. During its preparation, the TCRbeta library received unique molecular identifiers. TCRdb reanalysed the PCR reads using MiXCR and keeps one entry per CDR3 protein. Among 200,000 to 250,000 distinct CDR3 sequences listed, around 12% were seen once. The source material was PBMCs from the stem cell graft donor, sampled from the stem cell graft. Receptors originate from a human donor who donated a stem cell graft to a child with acute lymphoblastic leukemia.

The chain uses TRBV7-2 and TRBJ2-7; 12 bases match TRBD2. The CDR3 covers 15 residues. Unmatched junction bases numbered 3, after V lost 5 bases and J lost 1 base. Germline V gene sequence: CDR1 SGHTA, CDR2 FQGNSA. CDR3 residues: CASSLGLAGSYEQYF. As DNA, the CDR3 is TGTGCCAGCAGCCTAGGACTAGCGGGATCCTACGAGCAGTACTTC.

This clonotype has a count of ten or more. The chain recombines TRBV29-1 with TRBJ1-2; maybe TRBD1 (5 bases). Germline-derived CDR1 and CDR2 are SQVTM and ANQGSEA. This CDR3 is built from 10 residues. Trimming left V 4 bases short and J 6 bases short, with 6 bases between. The CDR3 DNA reads TGCAGCGTTGGGGGGGATGGCTACACCTTC. Amino acid sequence: CSVGGDGYTF. The whole variable domain, filled in from reference TRBV29-1 and TRBJ1-2, reads SAVISQKPSRDICQRGTSLTIQCQVDSQVTMMFWYRQQPGQSLTLIATANQGSEATYESGFVIDKFPISRPNLTFSTLTVSNMSPEDSSIYLCSVGGDGYTFGSGTRLTVV.

In its sample, this clonotype was seen many times. CDR3 coding DNA: TGCACCACGAAGAGGGGCAGGGAATATGGCTACACCTTC. Translated, it gives CTTKRGREYGYTF. The chain joins TRBV20-1 to TRBJ1-2, with a weak D call TRBD1 (5 bases). The CDR3 loop spans 13 amino acids. The germline V gene has CDR1 DFQATT and CDR2 SNEGSKA (reference sequence).

This clonotype was observed at least ten times. The DNA for the CDR3 is TGCGCCAGCAGCCAAGGAAGAATGCCATTGGGTCAGCCCCAGCATTTT. It specifies CASSQGRMPLGQPQHF. V is TRBV4-3 and J is TRBJ1-5, with D unclear. Germline assignment: CDR1 LGHNA and CDR2 YSLEER. The V gene lost 1 base and the J gene lost 6 bases, with 16 bases spanning the gap. The CDR3 spans 16 residues.

This clonotype was seen ten or more times. The chain employs TRBV11-2 and TRBJ2-3; 9 nucleotides agree with TRBD1. After removal of 5 bases from V and 3 bases from J, the junction contained 15 bases not matched to a gene. The CDR3 has 18 amino acids. The germline CDR1 and CDR2 sequences are SGHAT and FQNNGV. For the CDR3, the DNA is TGTGCCAGCAGCCTAAAACTGCCGGGACAGGGAACGACAGATACGCAGTATTTT. Amino acids: CASSLKLPGQGTTDTQYF.

This clonotype was recorded at least ten times. This chain connects TRBV20-1 to TRBJ1-2; TRBD1 matches at 7 bases. The CDR3 is 13 amino acids. The V and J ends lost 1 base and 7 bases, in that order; junction bases with no gene match: 6. Germline V CDR1 and CDR2: DFQATT, SNEGSKA (reference sequence). The CDR3 protein is CSARGGTVGGYTF. The CDR3, as DNA: TGCAGTGCTAGAGGCGGGACAGTGGGTGGCTACACCTTC.

This clonotype was recorded at least ten times. The V gene is TRBV6-2 or TRBV6-3, the J gene TRBJ2-5, with D possibly matching TRBD2 (6 bases). Per the germline V gene, CDR1 is MNHEY and CDR2 is SVGEGT. V lost 6 bases and J 3 bases, leaving 23 bases between the germline ends. The CDR3 loop spans 17 amino acids. CDR3 nucleotides: TGTGCCAGCAGCCGCCTACGTGCCGGGAGATCGAAAGAGACCCAGTACTTC. Amino acids: CASSRLRAGRSKETQYF.

CDR3 in amino acids: CAWSRRQGAPQETQYF. The DNA of the CDR3 is TGTGCCTGGAGTAGGAGACAGGGGGCCCCTCAAGAGACCCAGTACTTC. The chain joins TRBV30 to TRBJ2-5; TRBD1 matches at 10 bases. There are 16 residues in the CDR3. Germline V gene data show CDR1 as GTSNPN and CDR2 as SVGIG (reference sequence). V lost 2 bases and J lost 2; bases outside the gene matches: 8.

This clonotype showed up just a few times. The V call is TRBV29-1, the J call TRBJ2-7, with no clear D. CDR1 is SQVTM and CDR2 is ANQGSEA in the germline V gene. This CDR3 has 13 amino acids. V lost 2 bases, J lost 3 bases, and 11 bases lay in between. CDR3 bases: TGCAGCGTTGAAAAGTCCCCTGGCTACGAGCAGTACTTC. Its translation is CSVEKSPGYEQYF.

This clonotype came up many times. This chain links TRBV5-1 with TRBJ2-7, with D perhaps TRBD1 (6 bases). CDR1 is SGHRS, CDR2 YFSETQ, per germline. Between the trimmed V and J ends, which lost 7 bases and 7 bases, there was a span of 21 bases. The CDR3 is 14 amino acids. As DNA, the CDR3 is TGCGCCAGCGGGACACGGGTCTCAACGGGGGAGCAGTACTTC. Amino acids: CASGTRVSTGEQYF.